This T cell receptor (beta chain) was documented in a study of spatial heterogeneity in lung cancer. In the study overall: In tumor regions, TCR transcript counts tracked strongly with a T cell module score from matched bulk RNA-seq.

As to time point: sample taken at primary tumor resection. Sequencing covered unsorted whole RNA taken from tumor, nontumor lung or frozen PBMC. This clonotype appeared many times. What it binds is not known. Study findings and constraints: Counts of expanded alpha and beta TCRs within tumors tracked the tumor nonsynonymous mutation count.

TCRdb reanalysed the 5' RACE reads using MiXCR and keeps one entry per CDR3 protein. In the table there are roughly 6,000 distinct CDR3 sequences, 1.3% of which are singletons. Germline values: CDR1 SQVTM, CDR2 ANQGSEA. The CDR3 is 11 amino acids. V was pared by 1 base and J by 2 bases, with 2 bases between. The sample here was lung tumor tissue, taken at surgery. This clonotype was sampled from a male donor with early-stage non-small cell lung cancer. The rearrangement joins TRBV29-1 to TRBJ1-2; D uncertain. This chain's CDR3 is CSVEVNYGYTF. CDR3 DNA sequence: TGCAGCGTTGAAGTGAACTATGGCTACACCTTC.